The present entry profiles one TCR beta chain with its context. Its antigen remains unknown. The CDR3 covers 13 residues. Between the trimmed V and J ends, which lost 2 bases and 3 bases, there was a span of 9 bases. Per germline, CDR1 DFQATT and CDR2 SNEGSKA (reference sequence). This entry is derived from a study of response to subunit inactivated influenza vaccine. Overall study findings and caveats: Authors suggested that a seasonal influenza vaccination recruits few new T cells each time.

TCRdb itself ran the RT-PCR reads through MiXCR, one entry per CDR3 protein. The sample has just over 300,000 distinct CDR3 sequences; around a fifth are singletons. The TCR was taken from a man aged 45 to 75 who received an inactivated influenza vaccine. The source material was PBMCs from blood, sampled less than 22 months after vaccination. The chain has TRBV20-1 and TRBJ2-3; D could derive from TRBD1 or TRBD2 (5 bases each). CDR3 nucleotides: TGCAGTGCTAGACCGGGACCTACAGATACGCAGTATTTT. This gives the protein CSARPGPTDTQYF.